A single sample gave rise to the 20 T cell receptor beta chains below, sequenced in a study of cytomegalovirus exposure and HLA in healthy donors. Profiled with immunoSEQ multiplex PCR; TCRdb holds only in-frame clones, not every one. The sample records about 400,000 clones, roughly 85% being singletons. Sequences were obtained from PBMCs. Receptors originate from a woman younger than 30 in good health and CMV-seronegative.

The V gene is TRBV18, the J gene TRBJ1-2; unclear D gene. Trimming shortened V by 2 bases and J by 3 bases, and 7 bases separated the two germline ends. Germline CDR1 is KGHSH and CDR2 is LQKENI. This CDR3 spans 13 amino acids. CDR3 residues: CASSPVGDYGYTF. The CDR3 DNA reads as TGTGCCAGCTCACCAGTAGGAGACTATGGCTACACCTTC.

This clone was observed a few times. The genes are TRBV6-6 and TRBJ2-7, with TRBD2 matching 8 bases. CDR1 and CDR2 from the germline V gene are MNHNY and SVGAGI (reference sequence). This CDR3 spans 14 amino acids. V dropped 8 bases and J dropped 5; count of bases not matched to a gene: 11. The CDR3 reads CASWIGREGHEQYF. The CDR3, as DNA: TGTGCCAGCTGGATCGGACGGGAGGGCCACGAGCAGTACTTC.

The V call is TRBV6-5, the J call TRBJ2-5; 10 bases are a match to TRBD2. V lost 4 bases and J lost 2; bases outside the gene matches: 7. CDR3 size: 16 residues. CDR1 MNHEY and CDR2 SVGAGI come from the germline V gene. CDR3 region: CASSSLSGGTQETQYF. The CDR3 bases are TGTGCCAGCAGTTCCCTTAGCGGGGGGACACAAGAGACCCAGTACTTC.

The gene calls are TRBV2 and TRBJ1-3; D call uncertain. The CDR3 totals 16 residues. V shed 4 bases and J shed 3 bases, with 16 bases lying between them. The germline V gene encodes CDR1 SNHLY and CDR2 FYNNEI. The CDR3 DNA sequence: TGTGCCAGCAGTGGGACTGGAACTATTCTTGGAAACACCATATATTTT. Protein sequence: CASSGTGTILGNTIYF.

The J gene is TRBJ1-1, the V gene TRBV30; D is possibly TRBD1 (5 bases). The CDR3 is 15 residues long. The V gene's germline CDR1 is GTSNPN and CDR2 SVGIG (reference sequence). The ends were cut back, 4 bases at V and 3 bases at J, with 18 bases in the middle. CDR3 loop: CAWTPLGSGDTEAFF. In nucleotides, the CDR3 is TGTGCCTGGACCCCCCTGGGTTCGGGGGACACTGAAGCTTTCTTT.

The chain carries TRBV9 and TRBJ2-7; 8 nucleotides line up with TRBD1. The CDR3 extends over 15 amino acids. With 0 bases clipped from V and 2 bases from J, the junction kept 4 bases outside the gene matches. CDR1 is SGDLS and CDR2 is YYNGEE in the germline V gene. CDR3 bases: TGTGCCAGCAGCGTAGGCGGACAGGGAGCCTACGAGCAGTACTTC. Translation: CASSVGGQGAYEQYF.

This clone was picked up a small number of times. This chain joins TRBV5-1 and TRBJ1-1, with D possibly matching TRBD1 (6 bases). This CDR3 has 15 amino acids. V dropped 0 bases and J dropped 0 bases, with 9 bases sitting between them. Germline V CDR1 and CDR2: SGHRS, YFSETQ. CDR3 coding DNA: TGCGCCAGCAGCTTGGCACAGGGCATGAACACTGAAGCTTTCTTT. This encodes CASSLAQGMNTEAFF.

This clone was found a few times. The chain uses TRBV10-3 and TRBJ1-2, with 7 positions matching TRBD1. CDR3 size: 14 residues. Germline CDR1 ENHRY, CDR2 SYGVKD. V was clipped by 5 bases and J by 7 bases; unmatched bases: 10. CDR3 in amino acids: CAISRQGSRGGYTF. The CDR3 nucleotides are TGTGCCATCAGTAGACAGGGATCGAGGGGTGGCTACACCTTC.

This chain uses TRBV11-2 with TRBJ2-3; 11 bases line up with TRBD2. Germline CDR1 SGHAT, CDR2 FQNNGV. V shed 2 bases, J shed 6 bases, and the junction held 7 bases outside the gene matches. This CDR3 spans 16 amino acids. Here the CDR3 reads CASSLTASGRSDTQYF. The CDR3 nucleotides are TGTGCCAGCAGCTTAACGGCTAGCGGGAGGTCGGATACGCAGTATTTT.

With respect to this clone: This specimen includes other DNA sequences encoding the same CDR3. The chain joins TRBV27 to TRBJ2-3; the D gene is possibly TRBD1 (5 bases). The CDR3 length is 13 residues. Trimming left V 6 bases short and J 4 bases short, with 11 bases between. From germline, CDR1 is MNHEY and CDR2 SMNVEV (reference sequence). The CDR3 reads CASRGQGADTQYF. In DNA, the CDR3 is TGTGCCAGCAGAGGGCAGGGCGCAGATACGCAGTATTTT.

This chain links TRBV7-3 with TRBJ2-1; D possibly corresponds to TRBD2 (6 bases). CDR3 length: 13 amino acids. The V end was cut by 8 bases, the J end by 5 bases, with 13 bases between. Germline V gene data show CDR1 as SGHTA and CDR2 as FQGTGA. CDR3 amino acids: CASSPGLNNEQFF. In DNA, the CDR3 is TGTGCCAGCTCTCCGGGACTTAACAATGAGCAGTTCTTC.

V is TRBV30 and J is TRBJ2-1; D may be TRBD1 (6 bases). The CDR3 is 14 residues long. CDR1 GTSNPN and CDR2 SVGIG come from the germline V gene (reference sequence). Trimming took off 1 base at V and 4 bases at J, with 11 bases between the two ends. CDR3 residues: CAWSDLQGYNEQFF. DNA for the CDR3: TGTGCCTGGAGTGATTTACAGGGATACAATGAGCAGTTCTTC.

The genes are TRBV2 and TRBJ2-7; D remains unclear. The CDR3 covers 13 residues. Germline CDR1 reads SNHLY; CDR2 reads FYNNEI. V was cut by 3 bases and J by 2 bases, with 8 bases left in between. The CDR3 bases are TGTGCCAGCAGTGATGGCCTTACCTACGAGCAGTACTTC. Its translation is CASSDGLTYEQYF. Full variable domain (missing parts from reference TRBV2 and TRBJ2-7): EPEVTQTPSHQVTQMGQEVILRCVPISNHLYFYWYRQILGQKVEFLVSFYNNEISEKSEIFDDQFSVERPDGSNFTLKIRSTKLEDSAMYFCASSDGLTYEQYFGPGTRLTVT.

This chain links TRBV30 with TRBJ2-5, with D unclear. The J call may be faulty, since TRBJ2-7 better matches the DNA end. This CDR3 has 12 residues. Germline CDR1 reads GTSNPN; CDR2 reads SVGIG (reference sequence). CDR3 bases: TGTGCCTGGAGACAGAACTCCTACGAGCAGTACTTC. It specifies CAWRQNSYEQYF.

The genes are TRBV30 and TRBJ1-5, with 7 bases aligning to TRBD1. The J segment lost 2 bases and the V segment lost 2 bases, leaving 6 bases of the junction unmatched. The CDR3 covers 15 residues. Germline CDR1 is GTSNPN and CDR2 is SVGIG (reference sequence). The CDR3 here is CAWSRQGAGNQPQHF. The CDR3 DNA is TGTGCCTGGAGTAGACAGGGTGCGGGCAATCAGCCCCAGCATTTT. The variable domain in full, with the rest retrieved from reference TRBV30 and TRBJ1-5, is SQTIHQWPATLVQPVGSPLSLECTVEGTSNPNLYWYRQAAGRGLQLLFYSVGIGQISSEVPQNLSASRPQDRQFILSSKKLLLSDSGFYLCAWSRQGAGNQPQHFGDGTRLSIL.

This chain joins TRBV6-1 and TRBJ1-5; no firm D call. The CDR3 is made up of 15 amino acids. V lost 3 bases, J lost 4 bases, and 13 bases lay in between. Germline CDR1 is MNHNS and CDR2 is SASEGT. The CDR3: CASSDTPGRNQPQHF. The DNA of the CDR3 is TGTGCCAGCAGTGACACACCTGGGAGGAATCAGCCCCAGCATTTT.

The rearrangement joins TRBV5-1 to TRBJ2-3, with 8 bases fitting TRBD1. The germline gives CDR1 SGHRS, CDR2 YFSETQ. The length of the CDR3 is 14 residues. Trimming at V came to 8 bases and at J to 2 bases, leaving 7 bases not matched to a gene. The CDR3 region is CASSTGANTDTQYF. In DNA form, the CDR3 reads TGCGCCAGTTCGACAGGGGCTAACACAGATACGCAGTATTTT.

The J gene is TRBJ1-4, the V gene TRBV15, with 7 bases matching TRBD1. Germline V gene data show CDR1 as LNHNV and CDR2 as YYDKDF (reference sequence). After removal of 1 base from V and 7 bases from J, the junction contained 6 bases not matched to a gene. The CDR3 length is 15 residues. As DNA, the CDR3 is TGTGCCACCAGCAGAGTGGGACAGACAATTGAAAAACTGTTTTTT. It translates to CATSRVGQTIEKLFF.

The genes are TRBV16 and TRBJ2-5, with 10 positions matching TRBD1. Looked up from germline, CDR1 is KGHSY and CDR2 is FQNENV. The CDR3 covers 14 residues. V dropped 4 bases and J dropped 3; count of bases not matched to a gene: 2. The CDR3 sequence: CASSRGTGEETQYF. CDR3 in DNA: TGTGCCAGCAGCCGAGGGACAGGGGAAGAGACCCAGTACTTC.

V usage is TRBV19 and J usage is TRBJ1-2, with a possible D match to TRBD1 (6 bases). CDR3 length: 17 residues. CDR1 and CDR2 from the germline V gene are LNHDA and SQIVND (reference sequence). Trimming removed 8 bases from V and 1 base from J, with 23 bases in between. The CDR3 coding sequence is TGTGCCAGTTATGACGGACAGTTACTCTTCGGTAACTATGGCTACACCTTC. This encodes CASYDGQLLFGNYGYTF. The full variable domain, with the rest looked up from reference TRBV19 and TRBJ1-2, is DGGITQSPKYLFRKEGQNVTLSCEQNLNHDAMYWYRQDPGQGLRLIYYSQIVNDFQKGDIAEGYSVSREKKESFPLTVTSAQKNPTAFYLCASYDGQLLFGNYGYTFGSGTRLTVV.